This T cell receptor (beta chain) came from a study of Ad26.COV2.S vaccination and SARS-CoV-2 variants. General study results and limits: Total T cell responses may have been underestimated by the TCR breadth and depth analyses. Non-spike TCR breadth was similar in vaccine and placebo recipients. Spike-specific CD8+ and CD4+ T cell responses reportedly showed substantial breadth after vaccination.

Here immunoSEQ multiplex PCR was the method, and the copy in TCRdb shows in-frame clones only, minus some. Of some 350,000 clones in the sample, 92% are singletons; the top ten hold under 4%. With regard to this clone: Its specificity is not known.

The germline V and J ends were trimmed by 0 bases and 4 bases, with 4 bases remaining between them. The germline V gene encodes CDR1 LGHNT and CDR2 FRNRAP. This CDR3 is built from 13 residues. Source: peripheral blood, taken after recovery from COVID-19. The source of this sequence is a human donor who had recovered from COVID-19. This chain links TRBV12-5 with TRBJ2-1; no reliable D call. CDR3 in amino acids: CASGLVQYNEQFF. In nucleotides, the CDR3 is TGTGCTAGTGGTTTGGTACAGTACAATGAGCAGTTCTTC.